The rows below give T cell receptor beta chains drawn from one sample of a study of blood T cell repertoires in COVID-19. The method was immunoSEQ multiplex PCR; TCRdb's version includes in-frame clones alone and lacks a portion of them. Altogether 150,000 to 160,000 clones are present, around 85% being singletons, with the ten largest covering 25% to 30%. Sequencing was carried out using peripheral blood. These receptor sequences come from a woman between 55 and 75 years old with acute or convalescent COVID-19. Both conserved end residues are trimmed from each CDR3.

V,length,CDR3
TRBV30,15,AWSGLGTKAATGELF
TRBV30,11,AGSQGGDQPQH
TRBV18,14,ASSPHQRPNTGELF
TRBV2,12,ASSQSVGGQPQH
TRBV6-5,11,ASYSSYNSPLH
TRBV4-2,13,ASSQSGTGWIEQY
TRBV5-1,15,ASSPQTTTGGSSKLF
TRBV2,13,ASSSSYRGNSPLH
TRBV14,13,ASSQARGANNEQF
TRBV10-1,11,ASSPGDTDTQY
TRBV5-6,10,ASSAGTGEAF
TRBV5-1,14,ASSLGGQGLSTEAF
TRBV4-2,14,ASSQDWEGLGTEAF
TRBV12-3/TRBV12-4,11,ASSSTGISGYT
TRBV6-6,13,AIGNRGRGYNEQF
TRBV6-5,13,ASSYSGSGGNEQF
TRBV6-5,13,ATAWSATSTDTQY
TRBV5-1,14,ASSLDGRLSTDTQY
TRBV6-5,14,ASSYNWSPSAGELF
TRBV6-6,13,ASSYPSGRDQPQH
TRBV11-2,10,ASSLDRVEAF
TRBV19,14,ASGVLRDKRIYGYT
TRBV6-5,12,ASSYTGQGAEQY